Shown below are 25 T cell receptor beta chains from a single sample sequenced in a study of Ad26.COV2.S vaccination and SARS-CoV-2 variants. The protocol was immunoSEQ multiplex PCR, while the TCRdb copy is restricted to in-frame clones and leaves out a portion. The sample has around 310,000 clones, 85% to 90% seen once. Described treatment: around 19 received Ad26.COV2.S at low or high dose, single or two shots; a few received placebo; per-sample allocation not given. Specimen acquisition occurred on day 63 following the initial vaccine or placebo injection. Sequencing was performed on peripheral blood, taken in a trial of Ad26.COV2.S vaccine versus placebo. The source of these receptors is a person aged 18-60 years who received the Ad26.COV2.S COVID-19 vaccine or a placebo.

This clone was seen once. The gene calls are TRBV6-5 and TRBJ2-1; TRBD1 aligns across 10 bases. Trimming removed 6 bases from V and 5 bases from J; junction bases left unmatched: 7. CDR1 and CDR2 (germline): MNHEY, SVGAGI. The CDR3 totals 15 residues. This chain's CDR3 is CASSTYGTGDNEQFF. Here the CDR3 DNA reads TGTGCCAGCAGCACCTACGGGACAGGGGACAATGAGCAGTTCTTC.

J is TRBJ1-5 and V is TRBV12-3 or TRBV12-4; unclear D gene. There are 12 residues in the CDR3. Trimming stripped 4 bases from V and 7 bases from J, with 8 bases between. CDR3 protein: CASSYGRQPQHF. CDR3 nucleotide sequence: TGTGCCAGCAGTTACGGACGGCAGCCCCAGCATTTT.

The V and J genes are TRBV7-2 and TRBJ2-3; no clear D gene. There are 14 residues in the CDR3. Germline CDR1 is SGHTA and CDR2 is FQGNSA. V was cut by 2 bases and J by 2 bases, with 8 bases left in between. Here the CDR3 reads CASSLSLDTDTQYF. The CDR3 DNA follows: TGTGCCAGCAGCTTAAGTCTCGACACAGATACGCAGTATTTT. The full variable domain, with the rest looked up from reference TRBV7-2 and TRBJ2-3, is GAGVSQSPSNKVTEKGKDVELRCDPISGHTALYWYRQSLGQGLEFLIYFQGNSAPDKSGLPSDRFSAERTGGSVSTLTIQRTQQEDSAVYLCASSLSLDTDTQYFGPGTRLTVL.

This clone occurred a few times. The rearrangement joins TRBV10-3 to TRBJ2-7; a weak D match, TRBD1 (6 bases). The CDR3 consists of 13 residues. Between the trimmed V and J ends, which lost 6 bases and 3 bases, there was a span of 12 bases. CDR1 and CDR2 (germline): ENHRY, SYGVKD. In DNA form, the CDR3 reads TGTGCCATCAGGGAGGACAGCAACTACGAGCAGTACTTC. The encoded protein is CAIREDSNYEQYF.

The chain carries TRBV18 and TRBJ1-1; possible D gene TRBD1, 6 bases. The V end was cut by 3 bases, the J end by 4 bases, with 15 bases between. The germline CDR1 and CDR2 sequences are KGHSH and LQKENI. This CDR3 is built from 15 residues. This chain's CDR3 is CASSPLDTGITEAFF. CDR3 sequence (DNA): TGTGCCAGCTCACCCCTAGATACAGGGATCACTGAAGCTTTCTTT.

The chain recombines TRBV4-3 with TRBJ1-1, with a weak D call TRBD1 (5 bases). The CDR3 contains 13 residues. The germline V and J ends were trimmed by 2 bases and 12 bases, with 16 bases remaining between them. Looked up from germline, CDR1 is LGHNA and CDR2 is YSLEER. For the CDR3, the DNA is TGCGCCAGCAGCCAAAACTTCGGGGGGAGGTCTTTCTTT. This encodes CASSQNFGGRSFF.

About this clone itself: The same CDR3 arises from other DNA sequences in this sample as well. This CDR3 is CASKRGNTEAFF. The CDR3 region has the DNA TGTGCCAGCAAGAGGGGAAACACTGAAGCTTTCTTT. J is TRBJ1-1 and V is TRBV6-5, with a possible D match to TRBD1 (5 bases). The CDR3 has 12 amino acids. CDR1 and CDR2 from the germline V gene are MNHEY and SVGAGI. Trimming shortened V by 7 bases and J by 2 bases, and 8 bases separated the two germline ends.

The CDR3: CASLPTAGGMFPQYF. CDR3 in DNA: TGTGCCAGTCTCCCGACAGCGGGGGGGATGTTTCCGCAGTATTTT. This chain links TRBV19 with TRBJ2-3; 10 nucleotides align to TRBD2. The CDR3 is made up of 15 amino acids. The ends lost 8 bases at V and 10 bases at J; junction bases unmatched: 15. CDR1 and CDR2 (germline): LNHDA, SQIVND (reference sequence).

The rearrangement links TRBV30 to TRBJ1-5, with 8 nucleotides matching TRBD1. The ends lost 5 bases at V and 7 bases at J; junction bases unmatched: 16. The V gene's germline CDR1 is GTSNPN and CDR2 SVGIG (reference sequence). The CDR3 has 16 amino acids. CDR3 residues: CAWPQFKDREGQPQHF. DNA for the CDR3: TGTGCCTGGCCGCAATTCAAGGACAGGGAGGGGCAGCCCCAGCATTTT. The full variable domain, its missing parts supplied by reference TRBV30 and TRBJ1-5, is SQTIHQWPATLVQPVGSPLSLECTVEGTSNPNLYWYRQAAGRGLQLLFYSVGIGQISSEVPQNLSASRPQDRQFILSSKKLLLSDSGFYLCAWPQFKDREGQPQHFGDGTRLSIL.

The J gene is TRBJ2-7, the V gene TRBV10-3; the D is unclear. The V gene's germline CDR1 is ENHRY and CDR2 SYGVKD. The germline V and J ends were trimmed by 6 bases and 2 bases, with 11 bases remaining between them. This CDR3 region has 13 residues. The CDR3 is CAISYGETYEQYF. As DNA, the CDR3 is TGTGCCATCAGCTATGGGGAAACCTACGAGCAGTACTTC.

The V gene is TRBV13, the J gene TRBJ2-1; 13 nucleotides line up with TRBD2. Germline CDR1 reads PRHDT; CDR2 reads FYEKMQ (reference sequence). This CDR3 is built from 20 residues. Unmatched junction bases numbered 14, after V lost 6 bases and J lost 0 bases. The chain's CDR3 is CASRFLTSGGASGSYNEQFF. The CDR3 coding sequence is TGTGCCAGCAGATTTTTAACTAGCGGGGGGGCCTCGGGCTCCTACAATGAGCAGTTCTTC.

This clone has a handful of counts. The genes are TRBV6-5 and TRBJ1-6; D remains unclear. V shed 2 bases and J shed 6 bases, with 11 bases lying between them. The CDR3 is 15 residues long. The germline V gene encodes CDR1 MNHEY and CDR2 SVGAGI. Here the CDR3 DNA reads TGTGCCAGCAGTTACCTTTTCGAGGGTAATTCACCCCTCCACTTT. Residues: CASSYLFEGNSPLHF.

This chain connects TRBV7-2 to TRBJ2-3; TRBD2 matches at 10 bases. The CDR3 runs 16 residues. Germline V lookup: CDR1 SGHTA, CDR2 FQGNSA. The V gene end was trimmed by 5 bases and the J gene end by 2 bases; junction bases not matched to a gene: 7. The chain's CDR3 is CASSGTSGTTTDTQYF. In nucleotides, the CDR3 is TGTGCCAGCAGCGGTACTAGCGGGACAACCACAGATACGCAGTATTTT.

The chain carries TRBV7-2 and TRBJ2-7; no definite D call. This CDR3 contains 12 residues. Trimming took 10 bases from V and 0 from J, leaving 10 bases between them. CDR1 and CDR2 (germline): SGHTA, FQGNSA. The DNA of the CDR3 is TGTGCCACCACCCAAGGCTCCTACGAGCAGTACTTC. This gives the protein CATTQGSYEQYF.

The CDR3 nucleotides are TGTGCCAGCAGCACCGACAGTAGCAATCAGCCCCAGCATTTT. It codes for CASSTDSSNQPQHF. The chain has TRBV7-8 and TRBJ1-5, with D possibly matching TRBD1 (5 bases). The CDR3 covers 14 residues. Per germline, CDR1 SGHVS and CDR2 FQNEAQ. Trimming cost V 5 bases and J 0 bases, with 8 bases left between them. Full variable domain (rest looked up from reference TRBV7-8 and TRBJ1-5): GAGVSQSPRYKVAKRGQDVALRCDPISGHVSLFWYQQALGQGPEFLTYFQNEAQLDKSGLPSDRFFAERPEGSVSTLKIQRTQQEDSAVYLCASSTDSSNQPQHFGDGTRLSIL.

V gene TRBV6-2 or TRBV6-3 combines with J gene TRBJ2-1; either TRBD1 or TRBD2 may fit D (5 bases each). In germline, CDR1 is MNHEY, CDR2 SVGEGT. Trimming cost V 5 bases and J 8 bases, with 13 bases left between them. CDR3 size: 13 residues. CDR3 bases: TGTGCCAGCAGTCCCCTGGGACGCGATGAGCAGTTCTTC. It yields the protein CASSPLGRDEQFF.

The V gene is TRBV10-3, the J gene TRBJ1-4; the D gene is possibly TRBD1 (6 bases). The CDR3 is 17 amino acids. Germline V CDR1 and CDR2: ENHRY, SYGVKD. Trimming shortened V by 10 bases and J by 0 bases, and 21 bases separated the two germline ends. The CDR3 DNA follows: TGTGCCACCGGGGACAAAGCATACTCCGCAACTAATGAAAAACTGTTTTTT. Its translation: CATGDKAYSATNEKLFF.

The chain couples TRBV27 to TRBJ1-6, with no clear D. V lost 2 bases and J lost 10, with 12 bases in between. There are 14 residues in the CDR3. CDR1 is MNHEY, CDR2 SMNVEV, per germline (reference sequence). The CDR3 sequence: CASSLQVARSPLHF. In nucleotides, the CDR3 is TGTGCCAGCAGTTTACAGGTGGCGAGGTCACCCCTCCACTTT.

The sample holds one count of this clone. The rearrangement links TRBV9 to TRBJ2-3; perhaps TRBD2 as D (5 bases). This CDR3 region has 15 residues. Germline CDR1 is SGDLS and CDR2 is YYNGEE. V was shortened by 2 bases and J by 2 bases, with 12 bases between the two germline ends. CDR3 nucleotide sequence: TGTGCCAGCAGCGTGTCCACCGGGGTCACAGATACGCAGTATTTT. The encoded protein is CASSVSTGVTDTQYF.

This clone has only one observation. The junction differs from germline at one of its ends, possibly a read error. The chain couples TRBV4-1 to TRBJ1-1; D not certain. Germline assignment: CDR1 MGHRA and CDR2 YSYEKL. CDR3 length equals 17 residues. The CDR3 coding sequence is TGCGCCAGCAGCCAAGATTGGCAGTTTGGGTTGAACCCTGAAGCTTTCTTT. It encodes CASSQDWQFGLNPEAFF.

The J gene is TRBJ2-7, the V gene TRBV27; possibly TRBD1 or TRBD2 for D (5 bases each). CDR3 length: 17 residues. Germline V gene data show CDR1 as MNHEY and CDR2 as SMNVEV (reference sequence). The ends were cut back, 4 bases at V and 5 bases at J, with 24 bases in the middle. The CDR3 reads CASSSLTTTGLGDEQYV. CDR3 sequence (DNA): TGTGCCAGCAGTTCCCTGACTACTACAGGCTTGGGGGACGAGCAGTACGTC.

V gene TRBV11-2 combines with J gene TRBJ2-2; no clear D gene. Trimming removed 4 bases from V and 0 bases from J, with 9 bases in between. From germline, CDR1 is SGHAT and CDR2 FQNNGV. CDR3 length equals 15 residues. CDR3 in DNA: TGTGCCAGCAGCTCCTTTCAGGCGAACACCGGGGAGCTGTTTTTT. Its translation: CASSSFQANTGELFF.

The gene calls are TRBV19 and TRBJ2-5, with TRBD2 identical over 13 bases. V was pared by 8 bases and J by 3 bases, with 9 bases of the junction left unmatched. CDR3 length: 16 amino acids. The V gene's germline CDR1 is LNHDA and CDR2 SQIVND (reference sequence). The CDR3 region is CASGGTSGGAEETQYF. The DNA for the CDR3 is TGTGCCAGTGGAGGTACTAGCGGGGGGGCCGAAGAGACCCAGTACTTC.

The V call is TRBV10-3, the J call TRBJ1-5; D not resolved. The germline CDR1 and CDR2 sequences are ENHRY and SYGVKD. The V and J ends lost 0 bases and 6 bases respectively, with 6 bases between them. The CDR3 totals 13 residues. The CDR3 coding sequence is TGTGCCATCAGTGAGTCTTTGGTTCAGCCCCAGCATTTT. Protein: CAISESLVQPQHF.

The rearrangement links TRBV2 to TRBJ2-3, with D perhaps being TRBD1 or TRBD2 (6 bases each). The ends were cut back, 8 bases at V and 3 bases at J, with 15 bases in the middle. This CDR3 comprises 14 residues. Germline V lookup: CDR1 SNHLY, CDR2 FYNNEI. The CDR3 DNA reads TGTGCCAGCGGGGGGCAGATTTTGACAGATACGCAGTATTTT. Its protein product is CASGGQILTDTQYF.